The rows below give T cell receptor beta chains drawn from one sample of a study of blood T cell repertoires in COVID-19. The data were produced by immunoSEQ multiplex PCR, yet TCRdb's version contains in-frame clones alone and is incomplete. There are about 150,000 clones in the sample; approximately 79% occur only once, and approximately 7.3% lies in the top ten. Input material: PBMCs or T cells enriched from blood (not recorded which). These receptors were collected from a man aged 50-59 years who had recovered from COVID-19. The CDR3 runs from the conserved cysteine through the conserved F or W. D genes are given only for firm matches. Not every row has a clone size; where given, it reads once, few, many or a size class.

clone size | D gene | J gene | V gene | CDR3 length | CDR3 protein | CDR3 DNA
. | TRBD1 | TRBJ1-2 | TRBV7-9 | 13 | CASSSGQTRGYTF | TGTGCCAGCAGCTCGGGACAGACGCGGGGCTACACCTTC
. | . | TRBJ1-2 | TRBV6-5 | 14 | CASSYRGDLYGYTF | TGTGCCAGCAGTTATAGAGGTGACCTCTATGGCTACACCTTC
. | . | TRBJ2-2 | TRBV7-5 | 17 | CARNLGLAGGNTGELFF | TGTGCCAGAAATCTAGGACTAGCGGGGGGAAACACCGGGGAGCTGTTTTTT
. | TRBD1 | TRBJ2-7 | TRBV18 | 13 | CASSPGQTDEQYF | TGTGCCAGCTCACCGGGACAGACTGACGAGCAGTACTTC
. | TRBD1 | TRBJ1-1 | TRBV10-3 | 15 | CAISEQGGGNTEAFF | TGTGCCATCAGTGAGCAAGGGGGCGGTAACACTGAAGCTTTCTTT
. | . | TRBJ1-2 | TRBV7-8 | 15 | CASSLVGQGNYGYTF | TGTGCCAGCAGCTTAGTCGGGCAGGGGAACTATGGCTACACCTTC
. | TRBD1 | TRBJ1-5 | TRBV10-1 | 15 | CASRPDRVRNQPQHF | TGCGCCAGCAGACCCGACAGGGTTCGCAATCAGCCCCAGCATTTT
. | TRBD2 | TRBJ2-1 | TRBV5-6 | 16 | CASSLGLSGGRNEQFF | TGTGCCAGCAGCTTGGGGCTTAGCGGGGGGCGGAATGAGCAGTTCTTC
few | TRBD2 | TRBJ2-6 | TRBV6-5 | 15 | CAGRSGGSGANVLTF | TGTGCCGGTAGATCGGGGGGTTCTGGGGCCAACGTCCTGACTTTC
. | . | TRBJ2-2 | TRBV27 | 13 | CASRGHHTGELFF | TGTGCCAGCAGGGGGCATCACACCGGGGAGCTGTTTTTT
. | . | TRBJ1-2 | TRBV7-2 | 13 | CASTRQANYGYTF | TGTGCCAGCACCAGACAGGCTAACTATGGCTACACCTTC
. | . | TRBJ2-7 | TRBV6-2/TRBV6-3 | 13 | CASSYVGRSEQYF | TGTGCCAGCAGTTATGTAGGGAGGAGTGAGCAGTACTTC
. | TRBD1 | TRBJ2-2 | TRBV27 | 16 | CASSQGQGARTGELFF | TGTGCCAGCAGTCAAGGACAGGGGGCTCGCACCGGGGAGCTGTTTTTT
few | TRBD1 | TRBJ1-4 | TRBV2 | 14 | CASRPTGVYEKLFF | TGTGCCAGCAGACCGACAGGGGTGTATGAAAAACTGTTTTTT
. | TRBD1 | TRBJ1-4 | TRBV5-6 | 13 | CASSPGTESALFF | TGTGCCAGCAGCCCTGGGACAGAGTCGGCCTTGTTTTTT